The 27 T cell receptor beta chains in this list originate from one sample, sequenced in a study of identical twins. TCRdb passed the 5' RACE reads through MiXCR, listing each CDR3 protein once. Found here are under 1 million distinct CDR3 sequences, more than 9% of them singletons; the top ten hold about 1.5%. These sequences were also reported in another study, on yellow fever vaccine responses in identical twins.

The sequencing input was PBMCs. The receptor set was obtained from a woman aged 18-29 years in good health.

This clonotype was seen once. V usage is TRBV20-1 and J usage is TRBJ2-1, with D unresolved. Germline V gene data show CDR1 as DFQATT and CDR2 as SNEGSKA (reference sequence). With 3 bases removed from V and 5 bases from J, the gap between germline ends came to 14 bases. The CDR3 runs 14 residues. CDR3 DNA sequence: TGCAGTGCTAGGCGTCCTAGGGAAGACAATGAGCAGTTCTTC. Encoded protein: CSARRPREDNEQFF.

This chain uses TRBV11-3 with TRBJ2-1; 10 bases agree with TRBD2. Germline CDR1 SGHNT, CDR2 YENEEA. V was clipped by 5 bases and J by 3 bases; unmatched bases: 4. This CDR3 comprises 15 residues. CDR3 region: CASSRGLARYNEQFF. CDR3 coding DNA: TGTGCCAGCAGCCGGGGACTAGCGCGCTACAATGAGCAGTTCTTC.

In its sample, this clonotype was seen many times. The rearrangement uses TRBV9 and TRBJ2-7; 8 bases line up with TRBD2. The CDR3 spans 15 residues. V shed 3 bases and J 1 base; nucleotides not matched to a gene: 6. Germline V CDR1 and CDR2: SGDLS, YYNGEE. The CDR3 sequence is CASSAGLGGSYEQYF. The CDR3 coding sequence is TGTGCCAGCAGCGCGGGACTAGGGGGTTCCTACGAGCAGTACTTC.

At least ten counts were recorded for this clonotype. The V gene is TRBV28, the J gene TRBJ2-1, with 7 bases that match TRBD2. The CDR3 loop spans 16 amino acids. Germline V CDR1 and CDR2: MDHEN, SYDVKM. V lost 4 bases to trimming and J lost 4 bases; unmatched junction nucleotides: 10. CDR3: CASSSPREVRYNEQFF. The CDR3 coding sequence is TGTGCCAGCAGTTCTCCACGGGAGGTTAGATACAATGAGCAGTTCTTC.

The chain carries TRBV5-5 and TRBJ1-5; D is perhaps TRBD1 (5 bases). The CDR3 covers 17 residues. Germline V gene sequence: CDR1 SGHKS, CDR2 YYEKEE (reference sequence). The germline V and J ends were trimmed by 1 base and 0 bases, with 14 bases remaining between them. This chain's CDR3 is CASSLTWDGYSNQPQHF. The CDR3 DNA is TGTGCCAGCAGCTTGACCTGGGACGGGTATAGCAATCAGCCCCAGCATTTT.

This clonotype has just one count. J is TRBJ2-5 and V is TRBV19; 9 positions agree with TRBD1. V trimming: 3 bases; J trimming: 3 bases; junction bases outside the gene matches: 5. The CDR3 loop spans 15 amino acids. Germline CDR1 and CDR2: LNHDA and SQIVND (reference sequence). CDR3 sequence reads: CASSIWWDREETQYF. For the CDR3, the DNA is TGTGCCAGTAGTATTTGGTGGGACAGGGAAGAGACCCAGTACTTC.

This clonotype has a count of ten or more. V and J are TRBV10-2 and TRBJ2-7; no firm D call. Germline V lookup: CDR1 WSHSY, CDR2 SAAADI. V was trimmed by 7 bases and J by 4 bases, leaving 8 bases between them. The length of the CDR3 is 11 residues. This CDR3 is CASTPTYEQYV. The CDR3, as DNA: TGCGCCAGCACTCCTACGTACGAGCAGTACGTC.

This clonotype was detected a few times. The chain is built from TRBV12-3 or TRBV12-4 and TRBJ2-7; D gene uncertain. This CDR3 spans 11 amino acids. The V end was cut by 3 bases, the J end by 9 bases, with 9 bases between. CDR3 in amino acids: CASSLGSLQYF. The CDR3 region has the DNA TGTGCCAGCAGTTTGGGGTCGCTGCAGTACTTC.

This clonotype showed up just a few times. The genes are TRBV20-1 and TRBJ2-1; the D gene is possibly TRBD2 (5 bases). The germline V gene has CDR1 DFQATT and CDR2 SNEGSKA (reference sequence). The germline V and J ends were trimmed by 6 bases and 0 bases, with 12 bases remaining between them. This CDR3 region has 14 residues. In DNA form, the CDR3 reads TGCAGTGCAGAGGACTGGAGCTCCTACAATGAGCAGTTCTTC. This sequence encodes CSAEDWSSYNEQFF.

This clonotype was seen at least ten times. The rearrangement joins TRBV12-3 or TRBV12-4 to TRBJ1-1, with no clear D. The CDR3 loop spans 16 amino acids. V dropped 3 bases and J dropped 1 base, with 15 bases sitting between them. CDR3 residues: CASSFVYGQANTEAFF. The CDR3, as DNA: TGTGCCAGCAGTTTTGTTTACGGCCAGGCGAACACTGAAGCTTTCTTT.

J is TRBJ1-5 and V is TRBV4-2; D gene unclear. Germline V CDR1 and CDR2: LGHNA, YNFKEQ. Deletions cut 2 bases from V and 2 bases from J, with 7 bases between. The CDR3 covers 14 residues. The CDR3 nucleotides are TGTGCCAGCAGCCAATTGATGGGCAATCAGCCCCAGCATTTT. It encodes CASSQLMGNQPQHF.

The rearrangement links TRBV12-3 or TRBV12-4 to TRBJ2-7; 10 bases match TRBD2. The CDR3 spans 15 residues. J was trimmed by 6 bases and V by 6 bases; bases with no gene match: 11. The CDR3 region is CASRRSGRARGEQYF. CDR3 bases: TGTGCCAGCAGGAGGAGCGGGAGGGCCAGGGGCGAGCAGTACTTC.

This clonotype was seen only a few times. V gene TRBV4-1 combines with J gene TRBJ2-5; 7 bases are shared with TRBD2. J lost 0 bases, V lost 4 bases, and 8 bases had no gene match. Germline V gene lookup returns CDR1 MGHRA and CDR2 YSYEKL. This CDR3 spans 16 amino acids. CDR3 in amino acids: CASSPSLGLNQETQYF. The CDR3 bases are TGCGCCAGCAGCCCGAGTTTGGGACTAAACCAAGAGACCCAGTACTTC.

The chain uses TRBV4-1 and TRBJ2-1, with TRBD2 identical over 8 bases. The CDR3 contains 16 residues. V shed 3 bases and J 7 bases; nucleotides not matched to a gene: 11. Per the germline V gene, CDR1 is MGHRA and CDR2 is YSYEKL. CDR3 in DNA: TGCGCCAGCAGCCAGACGGGACTAGGTAATAGAAATGAGCAGTTCTTC. This sequence encodes CASSQTGLGNRNEQFF.

In its sample, this clonotype was seen many times. The chain couples TRBV7-3 to TRBJ2-1; 8 positions match TRBD2. The CDR3 totals 16 residues. The trim removed 4 bases at V and 4 bases at J, leaving 9 bases unmatched. The germline CDR1 and CDR2 sequences are SGHTA and FQGTGA. In nucleotides, the CDR3 is TGTGCCAGCAGCTCCCAAAGCGGGAGTGGGTACAATGAGCAGTTCTTC. It codes for CASSSQSGSGYNEQFF. Full variable domain (outside the CDR3, taken from reference TRBV7-3 and TRBJ2-1): GAGVSQTPSNKVTEKGKYVELRCDPISGHTALYWYRQSLGQGPEFLIYFQGTGAADDSGLPNDRFFAVRPEGSVSTLKIQRTERGDSAVYLCASSSQSGSGYNEQFFGPGTRLTVL.

In this sample, this clonotype turned up many times. The rearrangement links TRBV12-3 or TRBV12-4 to TRBJ1-5; D is unresolved. The CDR3 length is 15 residues. The V end was cut by 0 bases, the J end by 6 bases, with 12 bases between. The CDR3 here is CASSLAAGGSQPQHF. CDR3 coding DNA: TGTGCCAGCAGTTTAGCTGCCGGCGGGAGTCAGCCCCAGCATTTT.

This clonotype was detected many times. The gene calls are TRBV20-1 and TRBJ2-5; the match to TRBD2 covers 8 bases. V lost 5 bases, J lost 1 base, and 9 bases stayed unmatched. CDR1 is DFQATT and CDR2 is SNEGSKA in the germline V gene (reference sequence). CDR3 length: 15 amino acids. CDR3 amino acids: CSAVRGGGVQETQYF. The CDR3 DNA reads as TGCAGTGCTGTCCGGGGGGGCGGTGTCCAAGAGACCCAGTACTTC.

The chain uses TRBV7-9 and TRBJ2-4; D is ambiguous. Germline lookup yields CDR1 SEHNR and CDR2 FQNEAQ (reference sequence). V was shortened by 2 bases and J by 14 bases, with 13 bases between the two germline ends. There are 12 residues in the CDR3. CDR3 protein: CASSLLGLEEYF. CDR3 sequence (DNA): TGTGCCAGCAGCTTATTAGGGTTAGAAGAGTACTTC.

This clonotype was found a few times. This chain joins TRBV6-5 and TRBJ2-2, with 9 bases aligning to TRBD2. V was pared by 4 bases and J by 6 bases, with 9 bases of the junction left unmatched. The CDR3 contains 16 residues. Germline V gene data show CDR1 as MNHEY and CDR2 as SVGAGI. CDR3 amino acids: CASSSASGIASGELFF. In nucleotides, the CDR3 is TGTGCCAGCAGTTCCGCTAGCGGGATAGCCTCCGGGGAGCTGTTTTTT.

This clonotype was observed a few times. The J gene is TRBJ1-2, the V gene TRBV4-1; no firm D call. This CDR3 contains 16 residues. V lost 0 bases to trimming and J lost 0 bases, with 11 bases between them. CDR1 and CDR2 from the germline V gene are MGHRA and YSYEKL. CDR3 protein: CASSQDMALANYGYTF. The CDR3 DNA is TGCGCCAGCAGCCAAGATATGGCCTTAGCTAACTATGGCTACACCTTC.

The chain employs TRBV7-2 and TRBJ2-7, with 7 bases fitting TRBD2. V lost 0 bases to trimming and J lost 2 bases; unmatched junction nucleotides: 7. Germline V CDR1 and CDR2: SGHTA, FQGNSA. The CDR3 consists of 16 residues. The CDR3 DNA is TGTGCCAGCAGCTTAGCGGCTAGCGGAGGCCCCTACGAGCAGTACTTC. Amino acids: CASSLAASGGPYEQYF.

This clonotype was counted between two and nine times. The chain links TRBV12-3 or TRBV12-4 to TRBJ2-1; 7 bases are shared with TRBD1. The trim removed 6 bases at V and 0 bases at J, leaving 11 bases unmatched. The CDR3 has 17 residues. Written as DNA, the CDR3 is TGTGCCAGCAGGGCAACACAGGGGCCCAGCTCCTACAATGAGCAGTTCTTC. Translation: CASRATQGPSSYNEQFF.

This clonotype was seen at least ten times. J is TRBJ2-1 and V is TRBV3-1; 9 bases line up with TRBD2. CDR1 is LGHDT and CDR2 is YNNKEL in the germline V gene (reference sequence). With 1 base clipped from V and 4 bases from J, the junction kept 5 bases outside the gene matches. This CDR3 comprises 16 residues. The CDR3 nucleotides read TGTGCCAGCAGCCAAGTATCTAGCGGGAATTACAATGAGCAGTTCTTC. This gives the protein CASSQVSSGNYNEQFF.

This clonotype was counted a single time. The chain recombines TRBV12-3 or TRBV12-4 with TRBJ1-1, with TRBD1 matching 9 bases. The length of the CDR3 is 12 residues. The V and J ends lost 7 bases and 8 bases, in that order; junction bases with no gene match: 5. The CDR3 sequence: CASTLGQGEAFF. The CDR3 coding sequence is TGTGCCAGCACCTTAGGACAGGGGGAAGCTTTCTTT.

This clonotype has ten or more counts. This sequence joins TRBV27 and TRBJ2-3; 7 bases line up with TRBD2. After removal of 2 bases from V and 2 bases from J, the junction contained 10 bases not matched to a gene. This CDR3 is built from 17 residues. Germline lookup yields CDR1 MNHEY and CDR2 SMNVEV (reference sequence). The CDR3 DNA reads TGTGCCAGCAGTTTAGCCTGGTGGGAGGGATTCACAGATACGCAGTATTTT. Translated: CASSLAWWEGFTDTQYF.

Only a few counts were recorded for this clonotype. V gene TRBV5-1 combines with J gene TRBJ2-5; no definite D call. CDR3 size: 14 residues. Germline assignment: CDR1 SGHRS and CDR2 YFSETQ. Trimming shortened V by 0 bases and J by 5 bases, and 11 bases separated the two germline ends. The CDR3 region has the DNA TGCGCCAGCAGCTTGGATATCGTGGAGGAGACCCAGTACTTC. Its protein is CASSLDIVEETQYF. Together with reference TRBV5-1 and TRBJ2-5, the CDR3 gives the full variable domain: KAGVTQTPRYLIKTRGQQVTLSCSPISGHRSVSWYQQTPGQGLQFLFEYFSETQRNKGNFPGRFSGRQFSNSRSEMNVSTLELGDSALYLCASSLDIVEETQYFGPGTRLLVL.

The V gene is TRBV6-1, the J gene TRBJ2-5, with 11 nucleotides matching TRBD2. CDR3 length equals 18 residues. J lost 5 bases, V lost 0 bases, and 11 bases had no gene match. Per the germline V gene, CDR1 is MNHNS and CDR2 is SASEGT. The CDR3 region has the DNA TGTGCCAGCAGTGAAGCGGAGGGCCATAGCGGGAGGGTGGAGACCCAGTACTTC. Translating it yields CASSEAEGHSGRVETQYF.